This T cell receptor (beta chain) was retrieved from a study of PD-1 blockade in classical Hodgkin lymphoma. General observations from the study: Exclusion was the outcome for patients who began nivolumab under 1 year after ASCT.

Some clones are missing from TCRdb's copy, which holds only in-frame ones; the method was immunoSEQ multiplex PCR. The sample holds 20,000 to 25,000 clones, 70% to 85% seen once. No patient escaped relapse after autologous stem cell transplantation, and brentuximab vedotin exposure varied. As for this clone: The target antigen is unknown.

This material consisted of peripheral blood mononuclear cells (PBMCs), taken before the second cycle of nivolumab. This clonotype was sampled from a human donor with classical Hodgkin lymphoma.

The CDR3 loop reads CASSTLVTGYQPQHF. The DNA for the CDR3 is TGTGCCAGTAGTACCTTAGTTACAGGGTATCAGCCCCAGCATTTT. This chain connects TRBV19 to TRBJ1-5; D perhaps matches TRBD1 (6 bases). The CDR3 is made up of 15 amino acids. Germline CDR1 LNHDA, CDR2 SQIVND (reference sequence). Trimming removed 4 bases from V and 5 bases from J, with 15 bases in between.